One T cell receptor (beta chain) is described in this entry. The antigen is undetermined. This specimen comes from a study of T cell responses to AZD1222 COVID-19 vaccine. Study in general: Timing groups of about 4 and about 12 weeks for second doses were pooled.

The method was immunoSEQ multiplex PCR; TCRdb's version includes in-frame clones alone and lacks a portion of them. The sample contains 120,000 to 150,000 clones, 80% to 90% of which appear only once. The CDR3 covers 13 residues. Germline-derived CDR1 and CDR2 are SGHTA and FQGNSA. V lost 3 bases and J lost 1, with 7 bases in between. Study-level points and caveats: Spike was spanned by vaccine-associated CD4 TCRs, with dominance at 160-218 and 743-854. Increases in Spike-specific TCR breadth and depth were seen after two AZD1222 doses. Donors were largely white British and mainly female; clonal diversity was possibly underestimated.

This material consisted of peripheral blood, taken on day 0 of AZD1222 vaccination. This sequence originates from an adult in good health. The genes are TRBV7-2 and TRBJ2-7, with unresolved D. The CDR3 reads CASSFPGSYEQYF. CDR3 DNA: TGTGCCAGCAGCTTTCCCGGATCCTACGAGCAGTACTTC.